These T cell receptor beta chains were read from a single sample in a study of cytomegalovirus exposure and HLA in healthy donors. Sequencing used immunoSEQ multiplex PCR; TCRdb keeps in-frame clones, though not all of them. In total, the table holds 35,000 to 45,000 clones. Sequencing was performed on PBMCs. All receptors come from a man in his forties or fifties in good health and CMV-seropositive. The conserved cysteine and the conserved F or W are not part of the CDR3 here. The order of the fields is V gene, CDR3 protein.

V: TRBV15
CDR3: ATSGRQNPEQF

V: TRBV30
CDR3: AWSYRSNEQF

V: TRBV7-2
CDR3: ASSPSVTGGHHEQY

V: TRBV18
CDR3: ASSLIQDTPNEKLF

V: TRBV30
CDR3: AWRGTSIINEQF

V: TRBV4-2
CDR3: ASSQDKSGSSYEQY

V: TRBV5-6
CDR3: ASSPGTGVRGEQY

V: TRBV25-1
CDR3: ASSARGSGTANTGELF

V: TRBV7-3
CDR3: ASSLYGNTEAF

V: TRBV7-8
CDR3: ASSLAVSGSYEQY

V: TRBV29-1
CDR3: SVRQGAYGYT

V: TRBV7-2
CDR3: ASSLEVASGEQY

V: TRBV11-2
CDR3: ASSWGGQGEQY

V: TRBV6-5
CDR3: ASSQRGREADTQY

V: TRBV6-1
CDR3: ASSEAPAGYT

V: TRBV7-9
CDR3: ASSYGQGAEKLF

V: TRBV12-5
CDR3: ASGPRTGEETQY

V: TRBV10-3
CDR3: AISDGLAGDNEQF

V: TRBV5-1
CDR3: ASSLGTSGTTDTQY

V: TRBV15
CDR3: ATSRDLGRNEQF

V: TRBV13
CDR3: ASKPGRGEETQY

V: TRBV6-5
CDR3: ASRPRTGGSYEQY

V: TRBV5-1
CDR3: ASSLGGQGENGYT

V: TRBV7-9
CDR3: ASTDPNSGGSYGYT

V: TRBV25-1
CDR3: ASSGHDSLTYEQY

V: TRBV2
CDR3: ASSGTVGNAIY

V: TRBV5-1
CDR3: ASSSLPRGSHEQY

V: TRBV29-1
CDR3: SSLGPHPNYGYT

V: TRBV4-1
CDR3: ASSQDFLAESTDTQY

V: TRBV27
CDR3: ASWVGRRNSGNTIY

V: TRBV15
CDR3: ATSRDILLSYGYT

V: TRBV27
CDR3: ASSRSGLGRNQPQH

V: TRBV4-1
CDR3: ASSQDPGNQPQH

V: TRBV5-6
CDR3: ASSSDSYEQY

V: TRBV7-3
CDR3: ASSRMGQGYEQY

V: TRBV14
CDR3: ASSQGARAEAF

V: TRBV5-1
CDR3: ASSFGGQGNYGYT

V: TRBV27
CDR3: ASSPQTINEQY

V: TRBV23-1
CDR3: ASSHEGQQETQY

V: TRBV4-3
CDR3: ASGQDSVAGGREQF

V: TRBV7-8
CDR3: ASTNGWRGGSYT

V: TRBV7-9
CDR3: ASSPWEGTGQY

V: TRBV9
CDR3: ASSGHRASSYNEQF

V: TRBV11-2
CDR3: ASSLLASGITYNEQF

V: TRBV27
CDR3: ASSLRDSRVNGYT

V: TRBV6-5
CDR3: ASSYLGAVGTDTQY

V: TRBV15
CDR3: ATSRGEEGDAGELF

V: TRBV4-2
CDR3: ASSQGLAGAITYEQY

V: TRBV5-1
CDR3: ASSLSLAPSTDTQY

V: TRBV4-3
CDR3: ASSQDLHSSNEQF

V: TRBV10-3
CDR3: AITVQKNTEAF

V: TRBV11-3
CDR3: ASSFDRERNIQY

V: TRBV4-2
CDR3: ASSRLAENTGELF